The entry below gives a single T cell receptor beta chain sequence along with its context. This same CDR3 is encoded by further DNA sequences in the sample. This sample was included in a study of shared clonotypes between healthy human individuals. Across the whole study: The donors, a couple of women and a few men, were aged 18 to 49.

Libraries were prepared by immunoSEQ multiplex PCR; TCRdb keeps only in-frame clonotypes and omits some of them. The table shows roughly 1,000,000 clones, with 70% to 80% occurring only once. Trimming left V 0 bases short and J 5 bases short, with 5 bases between. Germline assignment: CDR1 SGHTA and CDR2 FQGTGA. The CDR3 loop spans 13 amino acids. What was sequenced was memory CD4+ T cells from PBMCs. Specified subset: CD45RA-negative fraction. V is TRBV7-3 and J is TRBJ1-5, with D hard to call. The sequence was collected from a man aged 18 to 35 in good health. Some clones in this sample may be carry-over from other donors' samples. The CDR3 reads CASSLTGDQPQHF. The CDR3 nucleotides are TGTGCCAGCAGCTTAACAGGTGATCAGCCCCAGCATTTT.